Sequencing of this T cell receptor (beta chain) was carried out in a study of T cell responses to AZD1222 COVID-19 vaccine. Study observations and caveats: Within unmutated variant regions lay the reported targets of nearly half of spike-specific TCRs. In a largely white British group with more females than males, clonal diversity was possibly underestimated. Baseline seropositivity characterized only a handful of AZD1222 recipients.

V lost 2 bases and J lost 1, with 5 bases in between. The CDR3 totals 14 residues. Germline lookup yields CDR1 LGHDT and CDR2 YNNKEL (reference sequence). Assay: immunoSEQ multiplex PCR; the TCRdb copy retains only in-frame clones and omits some. The sample consists of some 190,000 clones, 80% to 90% of them appearing once. A word on this clone: What it binds is unknown.

The source is an adult in good health. V gene TRBV3-1 (or the pseudogene TRBV3-2) combines with J gene TRBJ2-2; D gene unclear. The sequencing used peripheral blood, collected on day 0 of AZD1222 vaccination. The CDR3 sequence is CASSQPVNTGELFF. The CDR3 bases are TGTGCCAGCAGCCAACCGGTGAACACCGGGGAGCTGTTTTTT.